This entry lists 21 T cell receptor beta chains sequenced from one sample in a study of shared clonotypes between healthy human individuals. Libraries were prepared by immunoSEQ multiplex PCR; TCRdb keeps only in-frame clonotypes and omits some of them. The data hold about 510,000 clones, with about 79% observed a single time. Sequences were obtained from PBMCs. The receptors were gathered from a woman aged 40 to 50 in good health. Some clones in this sample may be carry-over from other donors' samples.

The rearrangement uses TRBV11-2 and TRBJ1-6; 9 bases are shared with TRBD1. The CDR3 consists of 16 residues. The germline V gene has CDR1 SGHAT and CDR2 FQNNGV. The V and J ends lost 1 base and 7 bases, in that order; junction bases with no gene match: 5. The CDR3: CASSLVSGTGNSPLHF. CDR3 sequence (DNA): TGTGCCAGCAGCTTAGTCTCCGGGACAGGGAATTCACCCCTCCACTTT.

The V call is TRBV28, the J call TRBJ1-4, with D possibly being TRBD1 (6 bases). With 8 bases removed from V and 6 bases from J, the gap between germline ends came to 16 bases. The CDR3 is 14 amino acids. Per the germline V gene, CDR1 is MDHEN and CDR2 is SYDVKM. CDR3 amino acids: CASARGGRDEKLFF. The CDR3 nucleotides read TGTGCCAGCGCTCGTGGGGGGCGCGATGAAAAACTGTTTTTT.

The V and J genes are TRBV15 and TRBJ2-1; 13 bases are a match to TRBD2. This CDR3 has 17 residues. Trimming cost V 3 bases and J 5 bases; bases outside gene matches: 7. Germline loops: CDR1 LNHNV, CDR2 YYDKDF (reference sequence). This chain's CDR3 is CATSREGGLAGNNEQFF. The CDR3 DNA follows: TGTGCCACCAGCAGGGAGGGGGGACTAGCGGGGAACAATGAGCAGTTCTTC.

V gene TRBV5-6 combines with J gene TRBJ2-1, with D unresolved. The CDR3 totals 14 residues. Deletions cut 4 bases from V and 12 bases from J, with 20 bases between. Germline CDR1 is SGHDT and CDR2 is YYEEEE. CDR3 region: CASSPRALKTRQFF. CDR3 sequence (DNA): TGTGCCAGCAGCCCCCGGGCCCTAAAAACTCGGCAGTTCTTC.

This rearrangement joins TRBV28 to TRBJ1-1; 7 bases fit TRBD1. CDR1 MDHEN and CDR2 SYDVKM come from the germline V gene. The CDR3 is made up of 14 amino acids. The V segment lost 7 bases and the J segment 3 bases; nucleotides outside the gene matches: 8. CDR3: CASTLGQVDTEAFF. CDR3 sequence (DNA): TGTGCCAGCACCCTAGGACAGGTTGACACTGAAGCTTTCTTT. Full variable domain (missing parts from reference TRBV28 and TRBJ1-1): DVKVTQSSRYLVKRTGEKVFLECVQDMDHENMFWYRQDPGLGLRLIYFSYDVKMKEKGDIPEGYSVSREKKERFSLILESASTNQTSMYLCASTLGQVDTEAFFGQGTRLTVV.

The chain is built from TRBV4-2 and TRBJ2-1; 14 nucleotides align to TRBD2. The CDR3 spans 17 residues. Trimming cost V 4 bases and J 9 bases; bases outside gene matches: 11. CDR1 and CDR2 from the germline V gene are LGHNA and YNFKEQ. The CDR3 region has the DNA TGTGCCAGCAGCCGATGGATCAGACTAGCGGGAGGGGGTGAGCAGTTCTTC. Its translation: CASSRWIRLAGGGEQFF.

There are many counts of this clone. The chain links TRBV6-5 to TRBJ2-7, with D possibly being TRBD1 (5 bases). The CDR3 runs 14 residues. Deletions cut 7 bases from V and 0 bases from J, with 13 bases between. Germline V gene data show CDR1 as MNHEY and CDR2 as SVGAGI. The CDR3 sequence is CASKDTYDSYEQYF. The CDR3 DNA is TGTGCCAGCAAGGACACATATGACTCCTACGAGCAGTACTTC.

The CDR3 spells CATGTSRGEQYF. CDR3 bases: TGTGCCACGGGGACTAGCCGAGGTGAGCAGTACTTC. The chain has TRBV10-3 and TRBJ2-7, with 9 positions matching TRBD2. Germline V gene data show CDR1 as ENHRY and CDR2 as SYGVKD. The CDR3 has 12 residues. V lost 10 bases, J lost 7 bases, and 8 bases stayed unmatched.

V usage is TRBV11-3 and J usage is TRBJ2-1; 11 positions agree with TRBD2. The germline gives CDR1 SGHNT, CDR2 YENEEA. This CDR3 is built from 15 residues. The junction had 10 bases not matched to a gene; V was cut back by 7 bases and J by 8 bases. CDR3 DNA: TGTGCCAGCACCTCACTAGCGGGAGATGGCGATGAGCAGTTCTTC. Translation: CASTSLAGDGDEQFF.

Of note for this clone: The sample holds other DNA sequences that translate to the same CDR3. The chain carries TRBV5-1 and TRBJ2-1; 13 bases match TRBD2. Germline values: CDR1 SGHRS, CDR2 YFSETQ. V was pared by 1 base and J by 7 bases, with 5 bases of the junction left unmatched. The CDR3 has 16 amino acids. The CDR3 sequence: CASSLILAGGSNEQFF. CDR3 sequence (DNA): TGCGCCAGCAGCTTGATACTAGCGGGAGGGTCGAATGAGCAGTTCTTC. Combining the CDR3 with reference TRBV5-1 and TRBJ2-1 gives the whole variable domain KAGVTQTPRYLIKTRGQQVTLSCSPISGHRSVSWYQQTPGQGLQFLFEYFSETQRNKGNFPGRFSGRQFSNSRSEMNVSTLELGDSALYLCASSLILAGGSNEQFFGPGTRLTVL.

As for this clone: This sample also contains other DNA sequences that code for the same CDR3. V is TRBV5-1 and J is TRBJ2-3, with TRBD1 matching 7 bases. J was trimmed by 6 bases and V by 0 bases; bases with no gene match: 4. This CDR3 spans 14 amino acids. The V gene's germline CDR1 is SGHRS and CDR2 YFSETQ. CDR3: CASSLEGASDTQYF. DNA of the CDR3: TGCGCCAGCAGCTTGGAGGGGGCCTCGGATACGCAGTATTTT.

V is TRBV9 and J is TRBJ1-5; 7 bases are shared with TRBD1. The CDR3 extends over 18 amino acids. Trimming took 0 bases from V and 6 from J; bases not matched to a gene: 15. Germline V gives CDR1 SGDLS, CDR2 YYNGEE. This CDR3 is CASSVDRVTGVGSQPQHF. As DNA, the CDR3 is TGTGCCAGCAGCGTAGATCGGGTTACAGGGGTAGGTTCTCAGCCCCAGCATTTT.

The chain combines TRBV14 with TRBJ2-7; D may correspond to TRBD1 or TRBD2 (5 bases each). CDR1 is SGHDN and CDR2 is FVKESK in the germline V gene. Trimming stripped 1 base from V and 3 bases from J, with 10 bases between. This CDR3 has 14 residues. CDR3 region: CASSQVAGGYEQYF. The CDR3 nucleotides are TGTGCCAGCAGCCAAGTCGCTGGGGGCTACGAGCAGTACTTC.

This chain connects TRBV13 to TRBJ2-7; TRBD1 matches 8 bases. This CDR3 contains 14 residues. Germline trimming cut 3 bases from V and 4 bases from J; bases unmatched to any gene: 5. Per germline, CDR1 PRHDT and CDR2 FYEKMQ (reference sequence). CDR3 amino acids: CASSLRTGRYEQYF. DNA for the CDR3: TGTGCCAGCAGCTTGAGGACAGGGCGGTACGAGCAGTACTTC.

The chain has TRBV5-6 and TRBJ2-1; 9 nucleotides line up with TRBD2. Unmatched junction bases numbered 5, after V lost 0 bases and J lost 4 bases. The V gene's germline CDR1 is SGHDT and CDR2 YYEEEE. The length of the CDR3 is 16 residues. The CDR3 nucleotides read TGTGCCAGCAGCTTGGGGGAGACTAGCGGATACAATGAGCAGTTCTTC. It is translated as CASSLGETSGYNEQFF. Full variable domain (remainder filled in from reference TRBV5-6 and TRBJ2-1): DAGVTQSPTHLIKTRGQQVTLRCSPKSGHDTVSWYQQALGQGPQFIFQYYEEEERQRGNFPDRFSGHQFPNYSSELNVNALLLGDSALYLCASSLGETSGYNEQFFGPGTRLTVL.

The count of this clone is one. This chain joins TRBV7-2 and TRBJ2-5; D tentatively fits TRBD1 or TRBD2 (6 bases each). This CDR3 comprises 15 residues. Germline lookup yields CDR1 SGHTA and CDR2 FQGNSA. Trimming removed 5 bases from V and 5 bases from J, with 18 bases in between. The CDR3 bases are TGTGCCAGCAGCCCAGGCGGGCAGGGGAGGGAGACCCAGTACTTC. It is translated as CASSPGGQGRETQYF.

This chain links TRBV5-5 with TRBJ2-2; 11 bases are a match to TRBD2. The J segment lost 0 bases and the V segment lost 1 base, leaving 5 bases of the junction unmatched. This CDR3 is built from 18 residues. Germline CDR1 reads SGHKS; CDR2 reads YYEKEE (reference sequence). The CDR3 spells CASSLLLAGVANTGELFF. Here the CDR3 DNA reads TGTGCCAGCAGCTTGTTACTAGCGGGGGTCGCGAACACCGGGGAGCTGTTTTTT.

The genes are TRBV2 and TRBJ2-7; TRBD2 matches at 11 bases. Germline V gives CDR1 SNHLY, CDR2 FYNNEI. The CDR3 runs 16 residues. V dropped 1 base and J dropped 8; count of bases not matched to a gene: 10. CDR3 amino acids: CASSEVQTSGIIKQYF. As DNA, the CDR3 is TGTGCCAGCAGTGAAGTGCAGACTAGCGGGATAATAAAGCAGTACTTC. Full variable domain (rest looked up from reference TRBV2 and TRBJ2-7): EPEVTQTPSHQVTQMGQEVILRCVPISNHLYFYWYRQILGQKVEFLVSFYNNEISEKSEIFDDQFSVERPDGSNFTLKIRSTKLEDSAMYFCASSEVQTSGIIKQYFGPGTRLTVT.

This clone occurred once. This rearrangement joins TRBV18 to TRBJ2-5, with D maybe TRBD2 (6 bases). Trimming removed 3 bases at V and 5 bases at J, with 10 bases between. The germline CDR1 and CDR2 sequences are KGHSH and LQKENI. CDR3 length equals 13 residues. CDR3 sequence reads: CASSPAGRETQYF. The DNA of the CDR3 is TGTGCCAGCTCACCGGCGGGAAGGGAGACCCAGTACTTC.

In its sample, this clone was seen once. The V call is TRBV30, the J call TRBJ2-1; D gene uncertain. V shed 0 bases and J shed 4 bases, with 13 bases lying between them. CDR1 is GTSNPN, CDR2 SVGIG, per germline (reference sequence). The CDR3 runs 15 residues. The CDR3 nucleotides read TGTGCCTGGAGTGTACCCCGCACATCTTACAATGAGCAGTTCTTC. Translating gives CAWSVPRTSYNEQFF.

This clone has a handful of counts. The chain recombines TRBV5-6 with TRBJ2-7, with D possibly matching TRBD2 (5 bases). Germline V gene data show CDR1 as SGHDT and CDR2 as YYEEEE. The CDR3 extends over 13 amino acids. V shed 2 bases and J shed 6 bases, with 12 bases lying between them. This CDR3 is CASSFGLAGEQYF. The CDR3 nucleotides are TGTGCCAGCAGCTTCGGGCTAGCCGGCGAGCAGTACTTC.